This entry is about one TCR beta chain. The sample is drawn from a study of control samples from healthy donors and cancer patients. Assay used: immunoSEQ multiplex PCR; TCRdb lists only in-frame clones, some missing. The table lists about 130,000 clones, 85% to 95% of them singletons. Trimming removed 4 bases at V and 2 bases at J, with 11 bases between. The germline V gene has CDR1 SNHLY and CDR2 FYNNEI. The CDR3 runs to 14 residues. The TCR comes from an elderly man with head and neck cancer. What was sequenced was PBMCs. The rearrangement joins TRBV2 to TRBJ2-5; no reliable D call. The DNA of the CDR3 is TGTGCCAGCAGTGGGACCATGACTCAAGAGACCCAGTACTTC. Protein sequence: CASSGTMTQETQYF. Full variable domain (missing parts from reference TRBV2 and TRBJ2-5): EPEVTQTPSHQVTQMGQEVILRCVPISNHLYFYWYRQILGQKVEFLVSFYNNEISEKSEIFDDQFSVERPDGSNFTLKIRSTKLEDSAMYFCASSGTMTQETQYFGPGTRLLVL.